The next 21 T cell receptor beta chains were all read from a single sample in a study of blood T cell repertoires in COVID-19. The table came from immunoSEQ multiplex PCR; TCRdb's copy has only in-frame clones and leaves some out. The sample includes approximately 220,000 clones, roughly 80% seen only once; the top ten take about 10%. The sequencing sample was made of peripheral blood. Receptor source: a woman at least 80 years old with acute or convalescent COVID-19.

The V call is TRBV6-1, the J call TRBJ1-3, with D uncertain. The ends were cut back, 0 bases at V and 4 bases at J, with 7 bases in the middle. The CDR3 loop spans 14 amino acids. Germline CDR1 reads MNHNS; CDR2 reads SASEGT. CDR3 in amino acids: CASSEAVRGNTIYF. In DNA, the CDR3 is TGTGCCAGCAGTGAAGCGGTCCGGGGAAACACCATATATTTT.

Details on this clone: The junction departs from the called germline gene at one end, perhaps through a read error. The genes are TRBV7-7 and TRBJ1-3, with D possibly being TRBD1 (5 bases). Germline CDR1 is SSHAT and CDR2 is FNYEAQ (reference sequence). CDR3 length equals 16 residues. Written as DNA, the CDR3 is TGTGCTAGCAGCTTAGACGGGAGGGGTTCTGGAAACACCATATATTTT. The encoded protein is CASSLDGRGSGNTIYF.

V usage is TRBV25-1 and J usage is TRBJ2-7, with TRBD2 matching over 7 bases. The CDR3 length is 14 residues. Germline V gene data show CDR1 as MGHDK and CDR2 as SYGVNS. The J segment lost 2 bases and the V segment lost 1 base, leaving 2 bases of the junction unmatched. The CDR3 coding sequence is TGTGCCAGCAGTGAATGGGGGGGAACCTACGAGCAGTACTTC. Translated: CASSEWGGTYEQYF.

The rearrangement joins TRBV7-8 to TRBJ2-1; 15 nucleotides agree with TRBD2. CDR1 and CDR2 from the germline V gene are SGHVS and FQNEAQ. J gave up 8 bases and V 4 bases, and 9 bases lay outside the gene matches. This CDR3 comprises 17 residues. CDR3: CASSSGLAGGPNDEQFF. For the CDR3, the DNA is TGTGCCAGCAGCTCCGGACTAGCGGGAGGGCCTAACGATGAGCAGTTCTTC. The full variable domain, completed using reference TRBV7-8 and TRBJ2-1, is GAGVSQSPRYKVAKRGQDVALRCDPISGHVSLFWYQQALGQGPEFLTYFQNEAQLDKSGLPSDRFFAERPEGSVSTLKIQRTQQEDSAVYLCASSSGLAGGPNDEQFFGPGTRLTVL.

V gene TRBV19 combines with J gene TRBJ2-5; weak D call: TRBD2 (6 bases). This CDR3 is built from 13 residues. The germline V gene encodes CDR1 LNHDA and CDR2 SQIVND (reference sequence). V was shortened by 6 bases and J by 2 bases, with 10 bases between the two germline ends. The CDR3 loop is CASSGSWQETQYF. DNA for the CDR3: TGTGCCAGTAGCGGGAGCTGGCAAGAGACCCAGTACTTC.

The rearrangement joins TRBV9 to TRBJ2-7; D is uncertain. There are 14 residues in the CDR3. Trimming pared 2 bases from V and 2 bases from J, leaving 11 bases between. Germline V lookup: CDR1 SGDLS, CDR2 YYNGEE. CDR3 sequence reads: CASSVGWATYEQYF. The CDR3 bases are TGTGCCAGCAGCGTCGGATGGGCAACCTACGAGCAGTACTTC. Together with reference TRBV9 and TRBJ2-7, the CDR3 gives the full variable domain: DSGVTQTPKHLITATGQRVTLRCSPRSGDLSVYWYQQSLDQGLQFLIQYYNGEERAKGNILERFSAQQFPDLHSELNLSSLELGDSALYFCASSVGWATYEQYFGPGTRLTVT.

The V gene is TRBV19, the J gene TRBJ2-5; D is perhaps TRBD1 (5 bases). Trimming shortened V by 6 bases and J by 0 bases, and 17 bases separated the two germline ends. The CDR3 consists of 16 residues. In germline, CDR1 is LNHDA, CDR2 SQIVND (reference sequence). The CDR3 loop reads CASSASREGNQETQYF. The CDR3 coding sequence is TGTGCCAGTAGCGCCTCCAGGGAAGGGAACCAAGAGACCCAGTACTTC.

The CDR3 bases are TGTGCCAGCACGGAGGGGGCTGTTGGGGTTACCTACGAGCAGTACTTC. Protein sequence: CASTEGAVGVTYEQYF. The chain carries TRBV28 and TRBJ2-7; tentative D call: TRBD1 (7 bases). V lost 7 bases and J lost 2, with 21 bases in between. The CDR3 is made up of 16 amino acids. Germline V gene sequence: CDR1 MDHEN, CDR2 SYDVKM.

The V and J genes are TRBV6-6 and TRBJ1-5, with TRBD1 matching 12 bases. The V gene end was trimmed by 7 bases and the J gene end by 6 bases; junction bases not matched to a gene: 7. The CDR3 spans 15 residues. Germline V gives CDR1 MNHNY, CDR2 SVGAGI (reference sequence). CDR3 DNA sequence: TGTGCCAGCACCTCGGGGACAGGGGGCATTCAGCCCCAGCATTTT. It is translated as CASTSGTGGIQPQHF.

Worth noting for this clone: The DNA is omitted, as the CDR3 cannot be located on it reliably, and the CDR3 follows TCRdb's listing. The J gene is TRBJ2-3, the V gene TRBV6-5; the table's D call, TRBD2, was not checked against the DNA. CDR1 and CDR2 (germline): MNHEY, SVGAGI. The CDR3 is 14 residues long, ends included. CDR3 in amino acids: CASSSSGLEDTQYF.

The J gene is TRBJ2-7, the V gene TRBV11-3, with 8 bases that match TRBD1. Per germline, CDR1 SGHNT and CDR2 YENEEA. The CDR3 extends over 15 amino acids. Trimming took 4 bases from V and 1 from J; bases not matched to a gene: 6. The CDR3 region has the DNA TGTGCCAGCAGCTACGGGACAGGCTTATCCTACGAGCAGTACTTC. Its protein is CASSYGTGLSYEQYF.

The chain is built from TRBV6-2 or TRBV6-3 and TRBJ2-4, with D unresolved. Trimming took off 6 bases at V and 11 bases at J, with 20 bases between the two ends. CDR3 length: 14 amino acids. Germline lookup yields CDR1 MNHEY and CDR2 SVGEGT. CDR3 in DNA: TGTGCCAGCAGCCTCCGCTCGGATCTCCAGGTTCAGTACTTC. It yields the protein CASSLRSDLQVQYF.

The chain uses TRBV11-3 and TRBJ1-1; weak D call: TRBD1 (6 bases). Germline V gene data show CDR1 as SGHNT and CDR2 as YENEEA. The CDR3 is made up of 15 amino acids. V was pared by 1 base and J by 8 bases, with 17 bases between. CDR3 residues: CASSLVQGLAVEAFF. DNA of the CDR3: TGTGCCAGCAGCTTAGTGCAGGGGCTCGCTGTAGAAGCTTTCTTT.

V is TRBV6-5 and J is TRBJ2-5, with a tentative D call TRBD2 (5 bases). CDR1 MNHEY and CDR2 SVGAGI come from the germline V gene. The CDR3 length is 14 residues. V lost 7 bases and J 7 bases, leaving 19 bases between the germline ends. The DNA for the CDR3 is TGTGCCAGCAAACGGAGCGGAGTTCCGCCGACCCAGTACTTC. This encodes CASKRSGVPPTQYF.

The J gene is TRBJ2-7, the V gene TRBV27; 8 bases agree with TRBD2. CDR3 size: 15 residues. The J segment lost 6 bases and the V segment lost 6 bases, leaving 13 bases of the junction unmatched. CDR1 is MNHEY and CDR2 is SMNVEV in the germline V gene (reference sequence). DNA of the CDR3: TGTGCCAGCAGGGAAGGTTCTCTAGCGGGTACCGAGCAGTACTTC. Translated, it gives CASREGSLAGTEQYF.

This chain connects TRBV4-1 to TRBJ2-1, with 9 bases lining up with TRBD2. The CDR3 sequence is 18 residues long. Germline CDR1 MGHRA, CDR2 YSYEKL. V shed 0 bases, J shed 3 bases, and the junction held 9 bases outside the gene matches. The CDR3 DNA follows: TGCGCCAGCAGCCAAGATGCGAGCGGGAGGATCCTCTACAATGAGCAGTTCTTC. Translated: CASSQDASGRILYNEQFF.

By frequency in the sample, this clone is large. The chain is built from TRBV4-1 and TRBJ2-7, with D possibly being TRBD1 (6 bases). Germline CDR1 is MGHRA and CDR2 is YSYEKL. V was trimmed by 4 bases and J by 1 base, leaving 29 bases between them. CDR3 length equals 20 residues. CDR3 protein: CASSPRGGQRSYESSYEQYF. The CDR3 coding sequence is TGCGCCAGCAGCCCAAGAGGCGGACAGCGATCATACGAATCTTCCTACGAGCAGTACTTC.

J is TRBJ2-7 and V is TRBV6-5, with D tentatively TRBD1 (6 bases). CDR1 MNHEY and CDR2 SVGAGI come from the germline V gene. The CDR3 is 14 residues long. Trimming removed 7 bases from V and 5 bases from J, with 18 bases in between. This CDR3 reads CASMVSTGNHEQYF. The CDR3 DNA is TGTGCCAGCATGGTTTCTACAGGGAACCACGAGCAGTACTTC.

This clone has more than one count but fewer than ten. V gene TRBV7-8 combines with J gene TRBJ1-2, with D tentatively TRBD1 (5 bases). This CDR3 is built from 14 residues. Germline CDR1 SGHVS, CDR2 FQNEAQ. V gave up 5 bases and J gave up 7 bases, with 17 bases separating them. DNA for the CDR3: TGTGCCAGCAGCCCTTACCTGCGGGGGTCTGGCTACACCTTC. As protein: CASSPYLRGSGYTF.

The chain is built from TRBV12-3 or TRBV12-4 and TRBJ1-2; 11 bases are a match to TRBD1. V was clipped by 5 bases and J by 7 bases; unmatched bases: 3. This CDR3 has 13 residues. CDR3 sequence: CASSRTGGRGYTF. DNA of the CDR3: TGTGCCAGCAGTAGGACAGGGGGCCGTGGCTACACCTTC.

As DNA, the CDR3 is TGTGCCAGCAGTACTACAGGGAACTATGGCTACACCTTC. Residues: CASSTTGNYGYTF. The rearrangement joins TRBV6-5 to TRBJ1-2, with D possibly matching TRBD1 (6 bases). V was clipped by 5 bases and J by 2 bases, with 9 bases between them. The CDR3 totals 13 residues. Germline-derived CDR1 and CDR2 are MNHEY and SVGAGI.